The TCR beta chain described here comes from a study of T-cell memory formation after mild COVID-19. Study context: TCR clusters mostly belonged to single donors.

A single record per CDR3 protein comes from TCRdb applying MiXCR to the 5' RACE reads. The sample lists about 270,000 distinct CDR3 sequences; 15% were seen once. The CDR3 is made up of 14 amino acids. Germline V CDR1 and CDR2: SGHDN, FVKESK. Trimming pared 1 base from V and 3 bases from J, leaving 10 bases between. Sequenced: PBMCs or a T cell subset sorted from them (not recorded which). The V call is TRBV14, the J call TRBJ2-7; perhaps TRBD2 as D (6 bases). The origin of this receptor is an adult woman who had mild COVID-19 (a few samples of this study predate the infection). Cell type and time point are not known. CDR3 residues: CASSQVEAGYEQYF. In DNA form, the CDR3 reads TGTGCCAGCAGCCAAGTGGAAGCGGGCTACGAGCAGTACTTC.